Each of the 7 T cell receptor beta chains below was sequenced from the same sample in a study of T cell responses to AZD1222 COVID-19 vaccine. The protocol was immunoSEQ multiplex PCR, while the TCRdb copy is restricted to in-frame clones and leaves out a portion. The table has over 85,000 clones, approximately 90% seen once. Material: peripheral blood, obtained 28 days after the second AZD1222 dose. These TCRs come from an adult who received the AZD1222 COVID-19 vaccine.

In DNA form, the CDR3 reads TGTGCCACCAGCAGACTCCTATCGGAATTCGGCAATTTGGACAGGGGAAATCAGCCCCAGCATTTT. Translating it yields CATSRLLSEFGNLDRGNQPQHF. This chain uses TRBV15 with TRBJ1-5; 9 nucleotides align to TRBD1. Germline CDR1 is LNHNV and CDR2 is YYDKDF (reference sequence). Losses at the gene ends were 2 bases for V and 4 bases for J; bases not matched to a gene: 24. CDR3 size: 22 residues.

The chain carries TRBV7-9 and TRBJ2-5; TRBD2 matches at 7 bases. This CDR3 contains 14 residues. CDR1 SEHNR and CDR2 FQNEAQ come from the germline V gene (reference sequence). Trimming cost V 3 bases and J 3 bases; bases outside gene matches: 4. Here the CDR3 reads CASSFGLAEETQYF. The CDR3 nucleotides read TGTGCCAGCAGCTTTGGGCTAGCGGAAGAGACCCAGTACTTC.

The rearrangement joins TRBV6-2 or TRBV6-3 to TRBJ2-1; TRBD1 aligns across 11 bases. Germline-derived CDR1 and CDR2 are MNHEY and SVGEGT. J was trimmed by 2 bases and V by 3 bases; bases with no gene match: 6. The CDR3 spans 17 residues. The DNA of the CDR3 is TGTGCCAGCAGTTATGTCGGGACAGGGGGGACCTACAATGAGCAGTTCTTC. As protein: CASSYVGTGGTYNEQFF.

This chain joins TRBV12-3 or TRBV12-4 and TRBJ1-5; the D gene is possibly TRBD1 (6 bases). The CDR3 consists of 12 residues. Trimming pared 3 bases from V and 7 bases from J, leaving 7 bases between. The CDR3 region is CASSFRGQPQHF. The CDR3 DNA is TGTGCCAGCAGTTTCAGGGGACAGCCCCAGCATTTT.

The J gene is TRBJ1-5, the V gene TRBV10-2; 7 positions match TRBD1. V trimming: 6 bases; J trimming: 7 bases; junction bases outside the gene matches: 12. The germline CDR1 and CDR2 sequences are WSHSY and SAAADI. The CDR3 runs to 15 residues. The CDR3 coding sequence is TGCGCCAGCAGCGAGGGACAGTCAGTGGACCAGCCCCAGCATTTT. Translated, it gives CASSEGQSVDQPQHF.

CDR3: CASTPGPNYGYTF. CDR3 nucleotide sequence: TGTGCCAGCACGCCGGGGCCTAACTATGGCTACACCTTC. This rearrangement joins TRBV7-2 to TRBJ1-2; possibly TRBD1 for D (5 bases). V lost 7 bases and J 0 bases, leaving 9 bases between the germline ends. The germline gives CDR1 SGHTA, CDR2 FQGNSA. There are 13 residues in the CDR3.

The chain carries TRBV7-6 and TRBJ2-7; 8 bases are shared with TRBD1. CDR1 is SGHVS and CDR2 is FNYEAQ in the germline V gene. V dropped 5 bases and J dropped 5; count of bases not matched to a gene: 17. The CDR3 consists of 17 residues. The chain's CDR3 is CASSHTTGQGLTHEQYF. The CDR3 DNA is TGTGCCAGCAGCCACACCACCGGACAGGGACTTACCCACGAGCAGTACTTC.